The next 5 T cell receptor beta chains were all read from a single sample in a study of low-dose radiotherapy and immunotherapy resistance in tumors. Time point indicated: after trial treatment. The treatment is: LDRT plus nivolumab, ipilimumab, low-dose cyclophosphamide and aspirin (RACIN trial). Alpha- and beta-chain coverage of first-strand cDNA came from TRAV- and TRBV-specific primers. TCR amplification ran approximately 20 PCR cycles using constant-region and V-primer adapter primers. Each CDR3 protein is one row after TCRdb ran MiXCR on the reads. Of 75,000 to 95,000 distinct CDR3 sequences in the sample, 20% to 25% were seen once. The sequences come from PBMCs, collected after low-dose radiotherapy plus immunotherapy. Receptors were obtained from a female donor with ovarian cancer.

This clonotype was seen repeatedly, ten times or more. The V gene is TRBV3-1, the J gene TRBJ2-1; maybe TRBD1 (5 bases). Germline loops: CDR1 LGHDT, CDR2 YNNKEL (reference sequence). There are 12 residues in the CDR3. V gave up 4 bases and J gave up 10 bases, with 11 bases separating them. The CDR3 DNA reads TGTGCCAGCAGCCTCAGGGATTGGGAGCAGTTCTTC. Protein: CASSLRDWEQFF.

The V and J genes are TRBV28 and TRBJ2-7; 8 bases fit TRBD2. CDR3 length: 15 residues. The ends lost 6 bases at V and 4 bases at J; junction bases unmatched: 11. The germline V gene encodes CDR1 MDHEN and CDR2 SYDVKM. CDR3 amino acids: CASRAWASGSYEQYF. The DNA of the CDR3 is TGTGCCAGCAGAGCCTGGGCCAGCGGGAGTTACGAGCAGTACTTC. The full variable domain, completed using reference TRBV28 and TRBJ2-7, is DVKVTQSSRYLVKRTGEKVFLECVQDMDHENMFWYRQDPGLGLRLIYFSYDVKMKEKGDIPEGYSVSREKKERFSLILESASTNQTSMYLCASRAWASGSYEQYFGPGTRLTVT.

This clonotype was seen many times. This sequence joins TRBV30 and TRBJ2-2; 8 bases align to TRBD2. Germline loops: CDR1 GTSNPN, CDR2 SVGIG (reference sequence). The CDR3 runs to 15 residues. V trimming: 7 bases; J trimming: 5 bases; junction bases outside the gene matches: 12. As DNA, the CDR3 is TGTGCCTCCACCCAGGCGGGGGGCGGGACCGGGGAGCTGTTTTTT. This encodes CASTQAGGGTGELFF.

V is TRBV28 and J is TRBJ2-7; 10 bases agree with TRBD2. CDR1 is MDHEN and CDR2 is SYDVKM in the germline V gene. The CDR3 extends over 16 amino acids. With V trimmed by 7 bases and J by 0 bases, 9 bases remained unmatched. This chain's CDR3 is CASTETSGPGSYEQYF. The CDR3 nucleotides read TGTGCCAGCACCGAGACTAGCGGGCCCGGCTCCTACGAGCAGTACTTC. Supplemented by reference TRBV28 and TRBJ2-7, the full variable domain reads DVKVTQSSRYLVKRTGEKVFLECVQDMDHENMFWYRQDPGLGLRLIYFSYDVKMKEKGDIPEGYSVSREKKERFSLILESASTNQTSMYLCASTETSGPGSYEQYFGPGTRLTVT.

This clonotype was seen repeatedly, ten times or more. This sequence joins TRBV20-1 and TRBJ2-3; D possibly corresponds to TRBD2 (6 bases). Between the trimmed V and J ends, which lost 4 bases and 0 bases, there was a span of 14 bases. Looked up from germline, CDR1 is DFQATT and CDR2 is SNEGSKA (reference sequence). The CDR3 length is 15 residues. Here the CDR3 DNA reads TGCAGTGCTATACTCCCGGGGGTTAGCACAGATACGCAGTATTTT. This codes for CSAILPGVSTDTQYF.